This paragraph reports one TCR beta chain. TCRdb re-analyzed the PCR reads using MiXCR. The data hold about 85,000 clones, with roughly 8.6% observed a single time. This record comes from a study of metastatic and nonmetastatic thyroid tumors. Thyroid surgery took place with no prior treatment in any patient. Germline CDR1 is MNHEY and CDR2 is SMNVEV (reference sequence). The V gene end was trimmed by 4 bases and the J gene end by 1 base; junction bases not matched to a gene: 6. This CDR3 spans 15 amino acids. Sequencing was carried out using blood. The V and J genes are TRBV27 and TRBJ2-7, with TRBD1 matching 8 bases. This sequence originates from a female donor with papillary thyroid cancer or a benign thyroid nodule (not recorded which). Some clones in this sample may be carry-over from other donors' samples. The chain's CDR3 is CASSSDRDRSYEQYF. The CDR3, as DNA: TGTGCCAGCAGTTCGGACAGGGATAGATCCTACGAGCAGTACTTC.